This T cell receptor beta chain was recovered during a study of shared clonotypes between healthy human individuals. This CDR3 comprises 13 residues. V gave up 4 bases and J gave up 2 bases, with 9 bases separating them. CDR1 is SGHKS, CDR2 YYEKEE, per germline (reference sequence). Replicate PCRs were loaded with 300 ng DNA from unsorted PBMC, some 33,000 T cell genomes. Libraries were prepared by immunoSEQ multiplex PCR; TCRdb keeps only in-frame clonotypes and omits some of them. The data show about 480,000 clones, about three quarters seen once. The specimen sequenced was PBMCs. The rearrangement uses TRBV5-5 and TRBJ1-1; D remains ambiguous. This clonotype was sampled from a woman in her 40s in good health. Some clones in this sample may be carry-over from other donors' samples. Written as DNA, the CDR3 is TGTGCCAGCAGCCCACAATCCAACACTGAAGCTTTCTTT. It translates to CASSPQSNTEAFF.